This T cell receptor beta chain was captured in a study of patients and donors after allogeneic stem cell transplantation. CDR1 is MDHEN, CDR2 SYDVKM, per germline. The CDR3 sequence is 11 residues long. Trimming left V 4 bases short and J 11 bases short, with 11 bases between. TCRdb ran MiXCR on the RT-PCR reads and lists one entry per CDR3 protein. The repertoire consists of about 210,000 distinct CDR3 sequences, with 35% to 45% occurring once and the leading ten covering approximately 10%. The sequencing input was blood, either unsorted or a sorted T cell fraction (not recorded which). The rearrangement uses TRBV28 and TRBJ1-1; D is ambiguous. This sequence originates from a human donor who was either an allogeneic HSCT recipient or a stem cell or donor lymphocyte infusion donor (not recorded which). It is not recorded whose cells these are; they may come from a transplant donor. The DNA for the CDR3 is TGTGCCAGCAGTTCGGTGTCACGGGCTTTCTTT. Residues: CASSSVSRAFF.